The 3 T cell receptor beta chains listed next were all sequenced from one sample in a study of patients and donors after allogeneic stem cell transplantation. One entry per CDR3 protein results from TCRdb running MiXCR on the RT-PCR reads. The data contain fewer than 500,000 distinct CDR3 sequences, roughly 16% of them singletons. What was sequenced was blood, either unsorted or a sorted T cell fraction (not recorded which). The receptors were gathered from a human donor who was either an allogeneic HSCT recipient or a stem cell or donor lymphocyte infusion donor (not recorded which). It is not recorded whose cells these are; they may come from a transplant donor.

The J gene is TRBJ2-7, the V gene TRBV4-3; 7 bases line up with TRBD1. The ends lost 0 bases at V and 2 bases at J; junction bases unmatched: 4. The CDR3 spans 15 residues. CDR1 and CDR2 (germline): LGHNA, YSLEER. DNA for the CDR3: TGCGCCAGCAGCCAAGATGGCAGGGGGACCTACGAGCAGTACTTC. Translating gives CASSQDGRGTYEQYF.

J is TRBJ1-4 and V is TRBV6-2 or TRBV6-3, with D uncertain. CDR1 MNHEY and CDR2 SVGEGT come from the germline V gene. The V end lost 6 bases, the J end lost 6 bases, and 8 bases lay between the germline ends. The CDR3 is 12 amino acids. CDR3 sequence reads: CASSPAYEKLFF. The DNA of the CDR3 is TGTGCCAGCAGCCCCGCCTATGAAAAACTGTTTTTT.

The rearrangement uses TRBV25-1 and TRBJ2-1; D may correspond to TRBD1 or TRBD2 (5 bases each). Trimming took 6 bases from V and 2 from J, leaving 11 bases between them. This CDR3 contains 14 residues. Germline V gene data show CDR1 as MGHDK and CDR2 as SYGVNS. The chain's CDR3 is CASRAGTAYNEQFF. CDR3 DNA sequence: TGTGCCAGCAGGGCCGGGACGGCCTACAATGAGCAGTTCTTC.